These 25 T cell receptor beta chains were all obtained from the same sample, sequenced in a study of T-cell memory formation after mild COVID-19. TCRdb processed the 5' RACE reads anew with MiXCR; each CDR3 protein has one entry. The table includes fewer than 650,000 distinct CDR3 sequences, roughly a fifth detected once. The sample consisted of PBMCs or a T cell subset sorted from them (not recorded which). These receptors all stem from an adult woman who had mild COVID-19 (a few samples of this study predate the infection). Cell type and time point are not known.

The chain combines TRBV4-2 with TRBJ2-1, with D maybe TRBD2 (6 bases). Looked up from germline, CDR1 is LGHNA and CDR2 is YNFKEQ. Trimming removed 0 bases from V and 2 bases from J, with 11 bases in between. The CDR3 is 16 amino acids. CDR3 protein: CASSQDLAGTYNEQFF. In DNA, the CDR3 is TGTGCCAGCAGCCAAGATCTTGCGGGAACCTACAATGAGCAGTTCTTC.

A few counts support this clonotype. This sequence joins TRBV20-1 and TRBJ2-2, with D maybe TRBD1 (8 bases). The CDR3 extends over 14 amino acids. Trimming cost V 3 bases and J 6 bases, with 14 bases left between them. Per germline, CDR1 DFQATT and CDR2 SNEGSKA (reference sequence). The CDR3 DNA is TGCAGTGCTAGTAGGACAGGGAGGGCCGGGGAGCTGTTTTTT. As protein: CSASRTGRAGELFF.

This clonotype has a handful of counts. This chain connects TRBV24-1 to TRBJ2-3; a possible D gene is TRBD1 (6 bases). Deletions cut 3 bases from V and 5 bases from J, with 14 bases between. Germline V gene data show CDR1 as KGHDR and CDR2 as SFDVKD. The CDR3 sequence is 15 residues long. CDR3 bases: TGTGCCACCAGTGATCACCCACAGGGTGAAGATACGCAGTATTTT. Amino acid sequence: CATSDHPQGEDTQYF.

The V and J genes are TRBV27 and TRBJ1-2; 8 positions match TRBD1. After removal of 3 bases from V and 8 bases from J, the junction contained 14 bases not matched to a gene. The CDR3 is 16 residues long. Germline CDR1 and CDR2: MNHEY and SMNVEV (reference sequence). The CDR3 spells CASSFQWDRQEEGYTF. As DNA, the CDR3 is TGTGCCAGCAGTTTTCAGTGGGACAGGCAGGAAGAGGGCTACACCTTC.

This clonotype has just a few counts. The chain combines TRBV20-1 with TRBJ1-1; maybe TRBD1 (5 bases). Germline lookup yields CDR1 DFQATT and CDR2 SNEGSKA (reference sequence). The CDR3 contains 12 residues. The ends were cut back, 7 bases at V and 5 bases at J, with 14 bases in the middle. The CDR3 loop reads CSVLDTLTEAFF. CDR3 nucleotide sequence: TGCAGTGTATTGGACACTCTTACTGAAGCTTTCTTT.

This clonotype came up a few times. The rearrangement uses TRBV6-5 and TRBJ2-1; 8 nucleotides match TRBD2. The V and J ends lost 5 bases and 7 bases, in that order; junction bases with no gene match: 10. CDR1 and CDR2 from the germline V gene are MNHEY and SVGAGI. The CDR3 is 15 residues long. CDR3 nucleotide sequence: TGTGCCAGCAGTCCATTTAGCGGGACACGGAATGAGCAGTTCTTC. Translated, it gives CASSPFSGTRNEQFF.

Concerning this clonotype: This sequence may be a read error, since a much larger clone differs from it by one base. This sequence joins TRBV11-2 and TRBJ2-7; D remains ambiguous. The CDR3 loop spans 12 amino acids. The germline V gene encodes CDR1 SGHAT and CDR2 FQNNGV. Trimming took 2 bases from V and 2 from J, leaving 4 bases between them. CDR3 residues: CASSLRAYEQYF. The CDR3 DNA sequence: TGTGCCAGCAGCTTAAGAGCCTACGAGCAGTACTTC.

V and J are TRBV6-5 and TRBJ2-4; 8 bases align to TRBD1. V lost 4 bases to trimming and J lost 6 bases; unmatched junction nucleotides: 5. In germline, CDR1 is MNHEY, CDR2 SVGAGI. This CDR3 is 14 amino acids long. CDR3 in amino acids: CASSSRGRLNIQYF. DNA for the CDR3: TGTGCCAGCAGTTCCAGGGGGCGGCTAAACATTCAGTACTTC.

A few counts support this clonotype. The rearrangement joins TRBV19 to TRBJ2-2; D is uncertain. Germline V gives CDR1 LNHDA, CDR2 SQIVND (reference sequence). The germline V and J ends were trimmed by 3 bases and 7 bases, with 12 bases remaining between them. This CDR3 is 14 amino acids long. The CDR3 DNA follows: TGTGCCAGTAGTATCTTTCCTGGGATCGGGGAGCTGTTTTTT. Amino acids: CASSIFPGIGELFF.

V and J are TRBV30 and TRBJ2-1; maybe TRBD1 (5 bases). V gave up 4 bases and J gave up 4 bases, with 8 bases separating them. The CDR3 runs to 12 residues. Germline-derived CDR1 and CDR2 are GTSNPN and SVGIG (reference sequence). The CDR3 coding sequence is TGTGCCTGGACCGCAGGGTACAATGAGCAGTTCTTC. Protein: CAWTAGYNEQFF.

The chain links TRBV20-1 to TRBJ1-5, with D tentatively TRBD1 (6 bases). CDR1 DFQATT and CDR2 SNEGSKA come from the germline V gene (reference sequence). This CDR3 has 14 residues. The V end was cut by 6 bases, the J end by 3 bases, with 15 bases between. The CDR3 reads CSALRGPANQPQHF. The CDR3 coding sequence is TGCAGTGCCCTCCGGGGGCCCGCCAATCAGCCCCAGCATTTT.

This clonotype came up a few times. The genes are TRBV7-7 and TRBJ2-5, with 7 bases that match TRBD1. The CDR3 runs 14 residues. J was trimmed by 1 base and V by 5 bases; bases with no gene match: 4. CDR1 and CDR2 (germline): SSHAT, FNYEAQ (reference sequence). In DNA, the CDR3 is TGTGCCAGCAGCAGTACAGGGGCCCAAGAGACCCAGTACTTC. As protein: CASSSTGAQETQYF. The variable domain in full, completed from reference TRBV7-7 and TRBJ2-5, reads GAGVSQSPRYKVTKRGQDVTLRCDPISSHATLYWYQQALGQGPEFLTYFNYEAQPDKSGLPSDRFSAERPEGSISTLTIQRTEQRDSAMYRCASSSTGAQETQYFGPGTRLLVL.

This clonotype was recorded a few times. The DNA for the CDR3 is TGTGCCAGCAGCCTCCGGGGGCAGGGGTGGTACGAGCAGTACTTC. It codes for CASSLRGQGWYEQYF. The chain links TRBV7-2 to TRBJ2-7, with D perhaps matching TRBD1 or TRBD2 (6 bases each). CDR3 length: 15 residues. CDR1 is SGHTA and CDR2 is FQGNSA in the germline V gene. With 5 bases removed from V and 4 bases from J, the gap between germline ends came to 18 bases.

This clonotype appeared a few times. In DNA form, the CDR3 reads TGTGCCAGCAGTTGGACAGGGGCGGGGACTGAAGCTTTCTTT. Amino acids: CASSWTGAGTEAFF. The chain uses TRBV27 and TRBJ1-1; 9 nucleotides align to TRBD1. Germline CDR1 MNHEY, CDR2 SMNVEV (reference sequence). The ends lost 4 bases at V and 5 bases at J; junction bases unmatched: 5. The CDR3 sequence is 14 residues long.

This clonotype came up a few times. The chain links TRBV3-1 to TRBJ2-3; 14 bases match TRBD2. J lost 5 bases, V lost 4 bases, and 5 bases had no gene match. The CDR3 runs to 16 residues. Germline CDR1 and CDR2: LGHDT and YNNKEL (reference sequence). CDR3 sequence: CASSPHGTSGRDTQYF. CDR3 DNA sequence: TGTGCCAGCAGCCCGCACGGGACTAGCGGGAGAGATACGCAGTATTTT.

The chain recombines TRBV5-1 with TRBJ2-1; no reliable D call. The CDR3 contains 17 residues. Germline CDR1 reads SGHRS; CDR2 reads YFSETQ. Trimming removed 0 bases at V and 3 bases at J, with 16 bases between. CDR3 residues: CASSLALDLLVYNEQFF. The CDR3 region has the DNA TGCGCCAGCAGCTTGGCCCTTGACCTACTCGTCTACAATGAGCAGTTCTTC.

The chain has TRBV5-1 and TRBJ2-4; no clear D. The CDR3 consists of 16 residues. V was shortened by 0 bases and J by 2 bases, with 12 bases between the two germline ends. Germline CDR1 is SGHRS and CDR2 is YFSETQ. This CDR3 is CASSLVVGTSKNIQYF. CDR3 in DNA: TGCGCCAGCAGCTTGGTGGTGGGAACCTCCAAAAACATTCAGTACTTC.

The sample holds a few counts of this clonotype. V and J are TRBV29-1 and TRBJ2-1, with 10 bases identical to TRBD1. The CDR3 is 14 residues long. J was trimmed by 7 bases and V by 3 bases; bases with no gene match: 6. The germline CDR1 and CDR2 sequences are SQVTM and ANQGSEA. Written as DNA, the CDR3 is TGCAGCGTTGACGGGGGACAGGGGAGGAATGAGCAGTTCTTC. It yields the protein CSVDGGQGRNEQFF.

The J gene is TRBJ2-7, the V gene TRBV7-8, with 7 bases matching TRBD1. The CDR3 has 16 amino acids. Germline V gene data show CDR1 as SGHVS and CDR2 as FQNEAQ. Trimming removed 4 bases from V and 3 bases from J; junction bases left unmatched: 12. The CDR3 loop reads CASSSRAGTVVYEQYF. CDR3 coding DNA: TGTGCCAGCAGCTCACGAGCCGGGACAGTAGTCTACGAGCAGTACTTC.

Only a few counts were recorded for this clonotype. This sequence joins TRBV5-1 and TRBJ2-7; 7 bases are a match to TRBD2. This CDR3 has 15 amino acids. The germline V gene encodes CDR1 SGHRS and CDR2 YFSETQ. V was pared by 1 base and J by 6 bases, with 10 bases of the junction left unmatched. In DNA, the CDR3 is TGCGCCAGCAGCTTGTATGCGGGAGCCTCAAGCGAGCAGTACTTC. This sequence encodes CASSLYAGASSEQYF.

The rearrangement joins TRBV7-2 to TRBJ1-3; D gene uncertain. Germline V gene sequence: CDR1 SGHTA, CDR2 FQGNSA. V was cut by 5 bases and J by 0 bases, with 8 bases left in between. This CDR3 region has 14 residues. This CDR3 is CASSPSSSGNTIYF. CDR3 DNA sequence: TGTGCCAGCAGCCCCTCGTCCTCTGGAAACACCATATATTTT.

This chain uses TRBV7-2 with TRBJ1-4, with D possibly being TRBD1 (6 bases). The CDR3 consists of 14 residues. In germline, CDR1 is SGHTA, CDR2 FQGNSA. Deletions cut 11 bases from V and 2 bases from J, with 15 bases between. This chain's CDR3 is CACSGGPTNEKLFF. In DNA, the CDR3 is TGTGCCTGCTCGGGGGGCCCTACTAATGAAAAACTGTTTTTT.

The chain joins TRBV3-1 to TRBJ2-7; 9 nucleotides line up with TRBD1. This CDR3 is built from 14 residues. CDR1 and CDR2 (germline): LGHDT, YNNKEL (reference sequence). After removal of 6 bases from V and 4 bases from J, the junction contained 7 bases not matched to a gene. This chain's CDR3 is CASRNRGQRYEQYF. DNA for the CDR3: TGTGCCAGCAGGAACAGGGGGCAAAGGTACGAGCAGTACTTC.

The CDR3 reads CASSQVVGLREKLFF. Here the CDR3 DNA reads TGTGCCAGCAGCCAAGTCGTTGGCCTAAGGGAAAAACTGTTTTTT. The chain has TRBV14 and TRBJ1-4; D remains unclear. V shed 1 base and J shed 8 bases, with 14 bases lying between them. The CDR3 length is 15 residues. Germline CDR1 is SGHDN and CDR2 is FVKESK.

There are a few counts of this clonotype. The genes are TRBV6-1 and TRBJ1-5, with 9 bases matching TRBD1. Germline CDR1 MNHNS, CDR2 SASEGT. The CDR3 length is 18 residues. The junction had 16 bases not matched to a gene; V was cut back by 5 bases and J by 5 bases. In DNA, the CDR3 is TGTGCCAGCAGTCGAAAAAAGACAGGGGGGAGAAGTGATCAGCCCCAGCATTTT. Residues: CASSRKKTGGRSDQPQHF.